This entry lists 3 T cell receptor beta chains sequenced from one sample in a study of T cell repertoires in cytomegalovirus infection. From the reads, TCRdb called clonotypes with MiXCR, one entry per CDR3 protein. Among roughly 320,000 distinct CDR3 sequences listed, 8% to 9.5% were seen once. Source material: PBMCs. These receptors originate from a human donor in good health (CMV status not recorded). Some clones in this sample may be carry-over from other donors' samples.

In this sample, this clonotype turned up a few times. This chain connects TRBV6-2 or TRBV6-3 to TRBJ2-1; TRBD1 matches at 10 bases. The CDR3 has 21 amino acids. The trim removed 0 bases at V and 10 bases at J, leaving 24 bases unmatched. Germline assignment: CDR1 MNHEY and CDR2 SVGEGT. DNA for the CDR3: TGTGCCAGCAGTTACTCCGTCTCGGGACAGGGGATCGCGTCCCAATGGGGCGAGCAGTTCTTC. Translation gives CASSYSVSGQGIASQWGEQFF.

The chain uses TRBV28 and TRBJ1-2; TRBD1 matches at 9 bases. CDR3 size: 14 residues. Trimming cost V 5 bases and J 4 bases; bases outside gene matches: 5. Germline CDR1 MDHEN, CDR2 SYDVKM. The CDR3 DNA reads TGTGCCAGCAGTACAACGGACAGGGGCTATGGCTACACCTTC. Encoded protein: CASSTTDRGYGYTF.

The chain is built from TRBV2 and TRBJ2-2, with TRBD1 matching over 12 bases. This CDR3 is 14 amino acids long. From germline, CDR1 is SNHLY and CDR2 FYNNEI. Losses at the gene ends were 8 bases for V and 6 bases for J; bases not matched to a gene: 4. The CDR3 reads CASGGQGAPGELFF. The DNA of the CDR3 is TGTGCCAGCGGGGGACAGGGGGCCCCCGGGGAGCTGTTTTTT.